The T cell receptor (beta chain) under discussion was sequenced for a study of technical replicates of blood from a handful of donors. Clones were sequenced by immunoSEQ multiplex PCR, and TCRdb holds only the in-frame ones, with some missing. This table holds some 57,000 clones, roughly 90% found once. This CDR3 is built from 14 residues. Trimming cost V 8 bases and J 2 bases, with 15 bases left between them. Germline lookup yields CDR1 MGHRA and CDR2 YSYEKL. The clonotype originates from a human donor in good health. Some clones in this sample may be carry-over from other donors' samples. Sequenced: PBMCs. The chain recombines TRBV4-1 with TRBJ2-5; D gene ambiguous. The CDR3 nucleotides are TGCGCCAGCGGAAACCCGACTCGTCAAGAGACCCAGTACTTC. Its protein product is CASGNPTRQETQYF.